This T cell receptor beta chain was obtained from a study of T cell responses to AZD1222 COVID-19 vaccine. Study information: Pooling covered second doses at about 4 or about 12 weeks.

The data were produced by immunoSEQ multiplex PCR, yet TCRdb's version contains in-frame clones alone and is incomplete. The sample consists of around 100,000 clones, roughly 90% of them appearing once. With respect to this clone: Antigen: not known.

Overall study results and limits: Elevations in Spike-specific TCR breadth and depth followed administration of two AZD1222 doses. Females made up more of the donors, who were largely white British, and clonal diversity may have come out too low. The study sampled repertoires only after the peak T cell response.

This TCR came from an adult in good health. Specimen: peripheral blood, collected on day 0 of AZD1222 vaccination.

DNA of the CDR3: TGTGCCAGCAGTCAAAGGGGCGACTCCTACGAGCAGTACTTC. It translates to CASSQRGDSYEQYF. V usage is TRBV27 and J usage is TRBJ2-7; a weak D match, TRBD1 (5 bases). Looked up from germline, CDR1 is MNHEY and CDR2 is SMNVEV (reference sequence). CDR3 size: 14 residues. V was cut by 5 bases and J by 0 bases, with 11 bases left in between.